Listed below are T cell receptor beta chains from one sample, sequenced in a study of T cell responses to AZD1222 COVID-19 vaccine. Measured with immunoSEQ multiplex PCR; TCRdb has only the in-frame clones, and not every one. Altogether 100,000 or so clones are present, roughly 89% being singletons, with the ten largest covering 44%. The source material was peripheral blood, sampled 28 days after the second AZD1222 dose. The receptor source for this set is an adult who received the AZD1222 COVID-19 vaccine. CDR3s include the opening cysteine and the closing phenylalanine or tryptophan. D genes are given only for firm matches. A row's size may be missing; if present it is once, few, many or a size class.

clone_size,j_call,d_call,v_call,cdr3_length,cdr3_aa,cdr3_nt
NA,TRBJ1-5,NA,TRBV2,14,CASSYRVSNQPQHF,TGTGCCAGCAGTTACAGGGTTAGCAATCAGCCCCAGCATTTT
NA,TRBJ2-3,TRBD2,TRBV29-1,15,CSVVGREGFADTQYF,TGCAGCGTTGTTGGGCGGGAGGGTTTTGCAGATACGCAGTATTTT
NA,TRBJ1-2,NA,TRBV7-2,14,CASSLANPGDGYTF,TGTGCCAGCAGCTTAGCGAACCCAGGGGACGGCTACACCTTC
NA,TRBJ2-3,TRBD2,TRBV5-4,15,CASSLDSGNTDTQYF,TGTGCCAGCAGCTTGGATAGCGGGAACACAGATACGCAGTATTTT
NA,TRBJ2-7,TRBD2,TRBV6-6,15,CASMGARGGSYEQYF,TGTGCCAGCATGGGGGCGCGGGGGGGCTCCTACGAGCAGTACTTC
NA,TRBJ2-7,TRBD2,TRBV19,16,CASSPGLAGDSYEQYF,TGTGCCAGTAGTCCCGGACTAGCGGGAGACTCCTACGAGCAGTACTTC
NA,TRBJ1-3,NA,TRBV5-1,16,CASSLAAGIAGNTIYF,TGCGCCAGCAGCTTGGCGGCAGGGATCGCTGGAAACACCATATATTTT
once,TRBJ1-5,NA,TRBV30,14,CAWSADISNQPQHF,TGTGCCTGGAGTGCAGATATTAGCAATCAGCCCCAGCATTTT
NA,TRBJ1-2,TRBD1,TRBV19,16,CASSRAGDRGDYGYTF,TGTGCCAGTAGCCGCGCCGGGGACAGGGGTGACTATGGCTACACCTTC
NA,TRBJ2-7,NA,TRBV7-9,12,CASSPDRYEQYF,TGTGCCAGCAGCCCGGACCGCTACGAGCAGTACTTC
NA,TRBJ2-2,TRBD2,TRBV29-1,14,CSVERLAGARELFF,TGCAGCGTTGAACGGCTAGCGGGGGCCCGGGAGCTGTTTTTT
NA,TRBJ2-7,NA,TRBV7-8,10,CARTGFSRYF,TGTGCCAGAACCGGGTTTTCCCGGTACTTC
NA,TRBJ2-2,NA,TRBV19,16,CASSIGGALNTGELFF,TGTGCCAGTAGTATAGGTGGGGCCTTAAACACCGGGGAGCTGTTTTTT
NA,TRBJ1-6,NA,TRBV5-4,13,CASSARDFSPLHF,TGTGCCAGCAGCGCTCGGGACTTTTCACCCCTCCACTTT
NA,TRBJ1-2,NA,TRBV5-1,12,CASSSDSYGYTF,TGCGCCAGCAGCTCTGACAGCTATGGCTACACCTTC
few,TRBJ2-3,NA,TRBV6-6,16,CASSYGRGKRTDTQYF,TGTGCCAGCAGTTACGGCAGGGGCAAACGCACAGATACGCAGTATTTT
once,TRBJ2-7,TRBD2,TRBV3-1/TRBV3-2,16,CASSQDRGREDYEQYF,TGTGCCAGCAGCCAAGATCGCGGGCGGGAGGACTACGAGCAGTACTTC
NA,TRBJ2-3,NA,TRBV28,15,CASFEGQGPIDTQYF,TGTGCCAGCTTCGAAGGGCAGGGGCCCATAGATACGCAGTATTTT
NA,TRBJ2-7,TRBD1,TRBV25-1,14,CASSGTGGPYEQYF,TGTGCCAGCAGTGGGACAGGGGGCCCCTACGAGCAGTACTTC
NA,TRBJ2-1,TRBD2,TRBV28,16,CASSPFPSGLYNEQFF,TGTGCCAGCAGTCCATTTCCTAGCGGACTATACAATGAGCAGTTCTTC
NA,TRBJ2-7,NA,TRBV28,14,CASSFTGPPYEQYF,TGTGCCAGCAGTTTTACAGGGCCCCCCTACGAGCAGTACTTC
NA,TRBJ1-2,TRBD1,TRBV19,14,CASTRTGGDYGYTF,TGTGCCAGTACCCGGACAGGGGGGGACTATGGCTACACCTTC
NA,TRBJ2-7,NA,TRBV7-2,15,CASSPTLGPSYEQYF,TGTGCCAGCAGCCCGACGCTAGGCCCCTCCTACGAGCAGTACTTC
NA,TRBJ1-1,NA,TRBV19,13,CASSLAANTEAFF,TGTGCCAGTAGTCTGGCCGCGAACACTGAAGCTTTCTTT
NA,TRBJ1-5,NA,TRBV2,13,CASSVESNQPQHF,TGTGCCAGCAGTGTCGAGAGCAATCAGCCCCAGCATTTT
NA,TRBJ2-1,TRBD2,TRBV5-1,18,CASSLGLAGERFYNEQFF,TGCGCCAGCAGCTTGGGACTAGCGGGAGAGCGTTTCTACAATGAGCAGTTCTTC
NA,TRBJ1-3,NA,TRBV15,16,CATSKLGSGAGNTIYF,TGTGCCACCAGCAAGCTTGGATCGGGGGCTGGAAACACCATATATTTT
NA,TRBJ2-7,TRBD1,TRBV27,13,CASSRDSSYEQYF,TGTGCCAGCAGTAGGGACAGCTCCTACGAGCAGTACTTC
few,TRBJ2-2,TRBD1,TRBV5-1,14,CASTLDRAAGELFF,TGCGCCAGCACCTTAGACAGGGCGGCCGGGGAGCTGTTTTTT
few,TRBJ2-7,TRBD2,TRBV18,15,CASSPSGTRGYEQYF,TGTGCCAGCTCACCCTCCGGGACTAGAGGCTACGAGCAGTACTTC
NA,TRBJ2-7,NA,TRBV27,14,CASGGGPGAYEQYF,TGTGCCAGCGGGGGGGGCCCGGGGGCCTACGAGCAGTACTTC
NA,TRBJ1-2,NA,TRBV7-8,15,CASSPWGGANYGYTF,TGTGCCAGCAGCCCGTGGGGTGGGGCTAACTATGGCTACACCTTC
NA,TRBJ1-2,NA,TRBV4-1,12,CASSRGSYGYTF,TGCGCCAGCAGCCGCGGATCCTATGGCTACACCTTC
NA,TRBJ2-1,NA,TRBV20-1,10,CSARADEQFF,TGCAGTGCTAGGGCAGATGAGCAGTTCTTC
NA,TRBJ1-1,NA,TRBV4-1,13,CASSPLVNTEAFF,TGCGCCAGCAGCCCGCTAGTGAACACTGAAGCTTTCTTT
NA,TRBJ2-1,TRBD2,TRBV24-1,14,CATSPSGRASEQFF,TGTGCCACCAGTCCTAGCGGGAGGGCCAGTGAGCAGTTCTTC
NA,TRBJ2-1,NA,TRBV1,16,CTSSQGGSGSIREQFF,TGCACCAGCAGCCAAGGGGGTAGCGGGAGCATTAGGGAGCAGTTCTTC
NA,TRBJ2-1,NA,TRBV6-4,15,CASSEGGRGDNEQFF,TGTGCCAGCAGTGAGGGCGGAAGGGGGGACAATGAGCAGTTCTTC
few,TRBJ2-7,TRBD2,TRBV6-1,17,CASSEVAGLAGGDEQYF,TGTGCCAGCAGTGAAGTCGCCGGACTAGCGGGAGGTGACGAGCAGTACTTC
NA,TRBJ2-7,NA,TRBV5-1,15,CASSFAGPGSYEQYF,TGCGCCAGCAGCTTCGCCGGCCCGGGCTCCTACGAGCAGTACTTC
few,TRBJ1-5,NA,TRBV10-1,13,CASSDVRAQPQHF,TGCGCCAGCAGTGACGTGCGGGCGCAGCCCCAGCATTTT
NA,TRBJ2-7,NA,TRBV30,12,CAWSVSSYEQYF,TGTGCCTGGAGTGTTTCCTCCTACGAGCAGTACTTC
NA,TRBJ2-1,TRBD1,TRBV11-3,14,CASSPDRGRDEQFF,TGTGCCAGCAGCCCGGACAGGGGGCGAGATGAGCAGTTCTTC
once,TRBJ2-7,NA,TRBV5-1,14,CASSPSWGAYEQYF,TGCGCCAGCAGCCCCTCTTGGGGGGCCTACGAGCAGTACTTC
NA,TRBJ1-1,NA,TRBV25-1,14,CASSSPRVGTEAFF,TGTGCCAGCAGTTCTCCCAGGGTGGGGACTGAAGCTTTCTTT